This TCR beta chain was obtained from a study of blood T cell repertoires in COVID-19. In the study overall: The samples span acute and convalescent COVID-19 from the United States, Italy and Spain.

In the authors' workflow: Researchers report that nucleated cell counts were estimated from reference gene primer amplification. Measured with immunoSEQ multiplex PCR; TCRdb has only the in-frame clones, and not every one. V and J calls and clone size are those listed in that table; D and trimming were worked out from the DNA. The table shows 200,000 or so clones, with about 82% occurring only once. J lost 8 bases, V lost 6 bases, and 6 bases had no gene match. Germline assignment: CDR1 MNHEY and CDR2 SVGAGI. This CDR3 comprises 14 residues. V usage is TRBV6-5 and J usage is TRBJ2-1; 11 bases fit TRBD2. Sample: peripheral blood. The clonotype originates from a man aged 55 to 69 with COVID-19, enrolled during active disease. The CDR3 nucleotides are TGTGCCAGCAGCGCCACTAGCGGGAGCGATGAGCAGTTCTTC. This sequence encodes CASSATSGSDEQFF.